This TCR beta chain was sequenced during a study of OX40 agonist ivuxolimab in advanced cancers. The overall study: Males comprised 70% to 85% of the group, whose mean age was about 61 years (range 23 to 79). General study findings and limits: In CD8+ T cells, expanded clones were on average more numerous than in CD4+.

Germline V lookup: CDR1 MNHEY, CDR2 SVGAGI. V trimming: 5 bases; J trimming: 8 bases; junction bases outside the gene matches: 10. CDR3 length: 15 residues. The table came from immunoSEQ multiplex PCR; TCRdb's copy has only in-frame clones and leaves some out. The sample yields fewer than 110,000 clones, around 93% seen once. About this clone itself: Its target is not known.

The sequence derives from an adult with an advanced solid tumor such as melanoma, head and neck, liver or kidney cancer. The sample here was CD4+ or CD8+ T cells sorted from blood, taken in a trial of the OX40 agonist ivuxolimab. The chain carries TRBV6-5 and TRBJ2-1; 9 positions agree with TRBD2. CDR3 in amino acids: CASSPLGTSTYEQFF. DNA of the CDR3: TGTGCCAGCAGTCCCCTCGGGACTAGCACCTATGAGCAGTTCTTC.